Detailed here is one T cell receptor (beta chain). Its matching antigen is unknown. Data came from immunoSEQ multiplex PCR; TCRdb stores just in-frame clones and leaves some out. There are approximately 81,000 clones in the sample; roughly 84% occur only once, and less than 20% lies in the top ten. The sample originates from a study of identifying expanded T cells in peripheral blood. Germline V lookup: CDR1 MDHEN, CDR2 SYDVKM. The CDR3 spans 16 residues. V lost 4 bases and J lost 0; bases outside the gene matches: 5. No infections or other immune events were documented during collection. Study-wide points: Clone count variance between approximately 2-week samples rose with total template count.

Sequencing input: blood. The gene calls are TRBV28 and TRBJ2-3, with 9 bases fitting TRBD2. This clonotype was sampled from a person aged 18-70 years in good health. CDR3 amino acids: CASSSLAGTSTDTQYF. The CDR3 nucleotides read TGTGCCAGCAGTTCGCTAGCGGGAACTAGCACAGATACGCAGTATTTT.